This T cell receptor beta chain was recorded in a study of blood T cell repertoires in COVID-19. In the study overall: There were acute and convalescent COVID-19 samples, and they came from the United States, Italy and Spain.

CDR3 size: 13 residues. The V end lost 4 bases, the J end lost 8 bases, and 10 bases lay between the germline ends. Looked up from germline, CDR1 is SGHNT and CDR2 is YYREEE (reference sequence). The authors' processing: By means of reference gene primer amplification, nucleated cell counts were estimated. Assay used: immunoSEQ multiplex PCR; TCRdb lists only in-frame clones, some missing. V, J and clone size are taken as reported in that table, and D and trimming were inferred from the DNA itself. The sample consists of 300,000 to 450,000 clones, approximately 89% of them appearing once. The chain has TRBV5-4 and TRBJ1-6; no definite D call. This receptor was identified in a woman in her sixties or seventies with COVID-19, enrolled during active disease. The specimen was peripheral blood. DNA for the CDR3: TGTGCCAGCAGCCCGGACGGGGATTCACCCCTCCACTTT. This translates into CASSPDGDSPLHF.